This T cell receptor (beta chain) was found in a study of T-cell memory formation after mild COVID-19. Study summary: Largely, the TCR clusters proved donor specific. Study outcomes and limitations: Among contracting clones, CD4+ were mainly CM/EM and CD8+ enriched in EMRA. Proof of SARS-CoV-2 specificity was absent for the second-wave clones that crested on day 37. Some clones that responded turned up in pre-infection memory, which suggests that cross-reactive memory joined in.

CDR3 size: 14 residues. Germline V gives CDR1 SGHRS, CDR2 YFSETQ. The V and J ends lost 2 bases and 2 bases respectively, with 9 bases between them. TCRdb reprocessed the 5' RACE reads with MiXCR, giving one entry per CDR3 protein. The table records about 410,000 distinct CDR3 sequences, less than 25% of them present only once. On this clonotype itself: The antigen is undetermined.

The receptor was isolated from an adult woman who had mild COVID-19 (a few samples of this study predate the infection). Cell type and time point are not known. Material for sequencing was PBMCs or a T cell subset sorted from them (not recorded which). The chain couples TRBV5-1 to TRBJ2-3; D remains ambiguous. CDR3 nucleotides: TGCGCCAGCAGCTTTCGAAGGGTCACAGATACGCAGTATTTT. It yields the protein CASSFRRVTDTQYF. Together with reference TRBV5-1 and TRBJ2-3, the CDR3 gives the full variable domain: KAGVTQTPRYLIKTRGQQVTLSCSPISGHRSVSWYQQTPGQGLQFLFEYFSETQRNKGNFPGRFSGRQFSNSRSEMNVSTLELGDSALYLCASSFRRVTDTQYFGPGTRLTVL.